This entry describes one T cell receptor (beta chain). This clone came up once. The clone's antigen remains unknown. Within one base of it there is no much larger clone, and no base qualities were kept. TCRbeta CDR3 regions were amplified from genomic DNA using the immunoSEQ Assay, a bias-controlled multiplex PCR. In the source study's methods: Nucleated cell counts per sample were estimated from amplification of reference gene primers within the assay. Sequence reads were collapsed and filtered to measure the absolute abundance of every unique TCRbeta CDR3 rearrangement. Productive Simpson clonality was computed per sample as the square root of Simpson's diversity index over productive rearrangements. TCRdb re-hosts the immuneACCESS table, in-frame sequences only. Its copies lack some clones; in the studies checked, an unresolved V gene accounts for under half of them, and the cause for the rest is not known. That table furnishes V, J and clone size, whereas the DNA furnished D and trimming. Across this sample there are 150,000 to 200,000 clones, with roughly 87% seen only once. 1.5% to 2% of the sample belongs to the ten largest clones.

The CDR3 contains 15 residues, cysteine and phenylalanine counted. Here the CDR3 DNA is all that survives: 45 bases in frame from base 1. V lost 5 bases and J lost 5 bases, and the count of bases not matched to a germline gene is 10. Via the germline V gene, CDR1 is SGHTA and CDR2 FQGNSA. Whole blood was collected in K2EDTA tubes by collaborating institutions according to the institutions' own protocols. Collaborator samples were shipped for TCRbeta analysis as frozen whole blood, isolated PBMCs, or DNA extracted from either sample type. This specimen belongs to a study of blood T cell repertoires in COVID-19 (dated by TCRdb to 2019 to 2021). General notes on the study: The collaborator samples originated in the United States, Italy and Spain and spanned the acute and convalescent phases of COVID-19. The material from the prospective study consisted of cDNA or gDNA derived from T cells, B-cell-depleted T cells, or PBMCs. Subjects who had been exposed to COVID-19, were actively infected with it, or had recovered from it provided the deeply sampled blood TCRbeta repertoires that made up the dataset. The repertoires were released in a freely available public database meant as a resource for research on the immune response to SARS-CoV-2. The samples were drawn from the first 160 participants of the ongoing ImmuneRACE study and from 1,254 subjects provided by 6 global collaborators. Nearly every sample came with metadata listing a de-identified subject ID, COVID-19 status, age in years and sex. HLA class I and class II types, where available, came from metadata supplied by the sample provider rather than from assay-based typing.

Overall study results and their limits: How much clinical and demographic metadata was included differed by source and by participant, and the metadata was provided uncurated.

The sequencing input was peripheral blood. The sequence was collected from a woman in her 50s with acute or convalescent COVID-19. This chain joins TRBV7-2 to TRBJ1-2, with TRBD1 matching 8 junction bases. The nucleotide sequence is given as TGTGCCAGCAGCATTGGACAGGGAAGATATTATGGCTACACCTTC. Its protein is CASSIGQGRYYGYTF.